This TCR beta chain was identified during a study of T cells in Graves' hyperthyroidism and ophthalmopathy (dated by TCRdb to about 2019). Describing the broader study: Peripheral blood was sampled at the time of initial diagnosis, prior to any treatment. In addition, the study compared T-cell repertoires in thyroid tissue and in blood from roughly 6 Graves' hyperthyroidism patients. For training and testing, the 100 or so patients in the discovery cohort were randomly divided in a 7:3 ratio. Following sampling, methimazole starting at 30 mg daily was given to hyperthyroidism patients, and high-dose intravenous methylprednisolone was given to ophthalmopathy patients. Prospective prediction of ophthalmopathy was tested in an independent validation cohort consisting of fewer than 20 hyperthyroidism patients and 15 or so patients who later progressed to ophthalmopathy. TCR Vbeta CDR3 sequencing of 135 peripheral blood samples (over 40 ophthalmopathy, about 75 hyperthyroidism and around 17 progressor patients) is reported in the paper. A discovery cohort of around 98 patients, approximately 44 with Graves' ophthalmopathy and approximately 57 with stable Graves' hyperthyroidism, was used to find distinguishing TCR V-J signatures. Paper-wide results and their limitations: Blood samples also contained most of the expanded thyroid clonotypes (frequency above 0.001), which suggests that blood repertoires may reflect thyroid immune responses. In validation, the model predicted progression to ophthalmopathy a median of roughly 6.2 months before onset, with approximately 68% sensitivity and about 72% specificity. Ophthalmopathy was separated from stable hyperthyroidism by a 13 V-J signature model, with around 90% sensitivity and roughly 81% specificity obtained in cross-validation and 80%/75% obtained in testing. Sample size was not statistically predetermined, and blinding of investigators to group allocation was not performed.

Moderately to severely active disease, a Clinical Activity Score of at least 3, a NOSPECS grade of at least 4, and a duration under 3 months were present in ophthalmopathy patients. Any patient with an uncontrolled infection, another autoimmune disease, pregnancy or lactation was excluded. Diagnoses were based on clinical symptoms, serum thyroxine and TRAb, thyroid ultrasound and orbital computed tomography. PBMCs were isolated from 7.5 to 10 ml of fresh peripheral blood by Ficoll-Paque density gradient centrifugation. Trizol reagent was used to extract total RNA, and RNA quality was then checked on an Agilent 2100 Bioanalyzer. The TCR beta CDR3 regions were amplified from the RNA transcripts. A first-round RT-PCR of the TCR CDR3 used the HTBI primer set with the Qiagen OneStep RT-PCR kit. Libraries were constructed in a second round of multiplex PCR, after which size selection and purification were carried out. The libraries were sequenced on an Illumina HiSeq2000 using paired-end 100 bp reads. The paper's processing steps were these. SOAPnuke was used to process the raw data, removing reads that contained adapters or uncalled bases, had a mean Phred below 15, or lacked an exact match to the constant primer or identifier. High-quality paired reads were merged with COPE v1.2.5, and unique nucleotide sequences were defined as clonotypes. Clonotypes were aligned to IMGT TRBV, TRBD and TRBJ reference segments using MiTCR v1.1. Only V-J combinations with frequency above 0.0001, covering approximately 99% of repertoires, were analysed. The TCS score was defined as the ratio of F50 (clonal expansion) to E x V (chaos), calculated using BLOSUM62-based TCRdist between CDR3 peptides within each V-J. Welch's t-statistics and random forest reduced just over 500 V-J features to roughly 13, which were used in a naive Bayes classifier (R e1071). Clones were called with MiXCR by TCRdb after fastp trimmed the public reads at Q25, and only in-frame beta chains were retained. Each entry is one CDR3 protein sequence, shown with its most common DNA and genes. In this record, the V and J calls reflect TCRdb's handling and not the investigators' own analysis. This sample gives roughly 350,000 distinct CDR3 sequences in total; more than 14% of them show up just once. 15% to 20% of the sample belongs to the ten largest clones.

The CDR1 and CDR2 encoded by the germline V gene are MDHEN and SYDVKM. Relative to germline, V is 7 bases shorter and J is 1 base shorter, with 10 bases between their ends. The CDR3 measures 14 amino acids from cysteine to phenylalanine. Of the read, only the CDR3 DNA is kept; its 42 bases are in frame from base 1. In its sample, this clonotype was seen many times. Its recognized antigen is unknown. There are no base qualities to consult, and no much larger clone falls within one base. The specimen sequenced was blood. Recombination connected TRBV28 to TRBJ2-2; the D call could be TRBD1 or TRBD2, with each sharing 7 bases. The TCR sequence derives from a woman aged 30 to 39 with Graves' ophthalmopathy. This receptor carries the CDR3 CASTRGGNTGELFF. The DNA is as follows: TGTGCCAGCACCAGGGGGGGGAACACCGGGGAGCTGTTTTTT.